Listed here are 2 T cell receptor beta chains from one sample, sequenced in a study of cytomegalovirus exposure and HLA in healthy donors. This PCR relied on a set of 60 Vbeta primers and 13 Jbeta primers. Some clones are missing from TCRdb's copy, which holds only in-frame ones; the method was immunoSEQ multiplex PCR. The sample lists around 200,000 clones, approximately 80% occurring once. The sequenced material came from PBMCs. These receptors were taken from a man aged 35-49 years in good health and CMV-seronegative.

The V call is TRBV27, the J call TRBJ1-1, with D perhaps matching TRBD1 (5 bases). Germline-derived CDR1 and CDR2 are MNHEY and SMNVEV (reference sequence). The CDR3 has 13 residues. V lost 6 bases, J lost 1 base, and 9 bases lay in between. CDR3 loop: CASSSTGNTEAFF. CDR3 sequence (DNA): TGTGCCAGCAGCTCTACAGGGAACACTGAAGCTTTCTTT.

This chain uses TRBV7-2 with TRBJ1-3; D is unclear. Trimming removed 4 bases from V and 0 bases from J, with 10 bases in between. Per germline, CDR1 SGHTA and CDR2 FQGNSA. The CDR3 runs 15 residues. In nucleotides, the CDR3 is TGTGCCAGCAGCTCAGGACTGACCTCTGGAAACACCATATATTTT. As protein: CASSSGLTSGNTIYF.